This T cell receptor (beta chain) appears in the sequencing data of a study of PD-L1 blockade in urothelial cancer. Regarding this clone: Antigen: not known.

The time point denotes: pretreatment peripheral blood. Patients presented with locally advanced or metastatic urothelial carcinoma. Trimming took 4 bases from V and 1 from J, leaving 13 bases between them. CDR3 length equals 15 residues. Germline V gene data show CDR1 as SGDLS and CDR2 as YYNGEE. TCRdb's copy holds only in-frame clones and misses some; the assay was immunoSEQ multiplex PCR. The sample records fewer than 65,000 clones, about 86% being singletons. Findings and limits, study-wide: A below-median TCR clonality in blood before treatment predicted better survival.

The sample in question was PBMCs, obtained around atezolizumab (anti-PD-L1) treatment. The chain carries TRBV9 and TRBJ2-3; D gene uncertain. The clonotype originates from a man in his 70s with urothelial cancer. CDR3 loop: CASSYNVQRTDTQYF. The CDR3 nucleotides read TGTGCCAGCAGCTACAACGTACAGCGCACAGATACGCAGTATTTT.